This TCR beta chain was recovered during a study of tumor-infiltrating lymphocytes in localized non-small cell lung cancer. A remark on this clone: The antigen is unknown.

Study-wide results and limits: Different pieces of the same tissue went to different assays, confounding technical variation with intratumor heterogeneity. No T-cell fraction difference was seen between IM1 and IM2 tumors. Compared with uninvolved lung, tumors showed higher T cell infiltration by TCRbeta sequencing.

V was cut by 2 bases and J by 0 bases, with 7 bases left in between. CDR1 MNHEY and CDR2 SVGAGI come from the germline V gene. This CDR3 is built from 14 residues. The table came from immunoSEQ multiplex PCR; TCRdb's copy has only in-frame clones and leaves some out. The sample has under 35,000 clones, 80% to 90% seen once. This TCR derives from a human donor with non-small cell lung cancer. The rearrangement joins TRBV6-5 to TRBJ1-1, with no clear D. Sequenced input: lung tumor tissue. The DNA for the CDR3 is TGTGCCAGCAGTTACGGGCTGATGAACACTGAAGCTTTCTTT. It encodes CASSYGLMNTEAFF.